A selection of T cell receptor beta chains follows, all from one sample in a study of shared clonotypes between healthy human individuals. The assay was immunoSEQ multiplex PCR, and TCRdb's table has in-frame clones only and misses some. The table lists some 2.1 million clones, around 95% of them singletons, with around 1.8% in the top ten. The source material was naive CD8+ T cells from PBMCs. The receptors shown here come from a young man in good health. Some clones in this sample may be carry-over from other donors' samples. CDR3s include the opening cysteine and the closing phenylalanine or tryptophan. A D gene is named only where the DNA matches it firmly. Clone size is shown for a subset of rows, as once, few, many or a class of expanded clone.

v_call	clone_size	d_call	j_call	cdr3_aa	cdr3_nt
TRBV11-2	-	TRBD1	TRBJ2-3	CASSGRQGNTDTQYF	TGTGCCAGCAGCGGCCGACAGGGGAACACAGATACGCAGTATTTT
TRBV18	-	-	TRBJ2-7	CASSPPSSYEQYF	TGTGCCAGCTCACCACCGAGCTCCTACGAGCAGTACTTC
TRBV2	-	TRBD2	TRBJ2-1	CARRGREGRYDEQFF	TGTGCCCGTCGAGGGCGGGAGGGCCGGTACGATGAGCAGTTCTTC
TRBV7-2	-	TRBD2	TRBJ2-1	CASSLVAGVANEQFF	TGTGCCAGCAGCTTAGTAGCGGGAGTTGCCAATGAGCAGTTCTTC
TRBV9	once	TRBD1	TRBJ1-1	CASSVGGQPNTEAFF	TGTGCCAGCAGTGTGGGGGGACAGCCGAACACTGAAGCTTTCTTT
TRBV11-2	few	-	TRBJ2-1	CASSLVPGAILTEQFF	TGTGCCAGCAGCTTGGTTCCGGGGGCGATACTAACGGAGCAGTTCTTC
TRBV6-5	-	-	TRBJ2-7	CASMGPRSYEQYF	TGTGCCAGCATGGGGCCGCGCTCCTACGAGCAGTACTTC
TRBV27	-	-	TRBJ2-3	CASSQGVKRTDTQYF	TGTGCCAGCAGTCAAGGCGTCAAGAGGACAGATACGCAGTATTTT
TRBV4-2	-	TRBD1	TRBJ2-1	CASSPLPRTGGIGNEQFF	TGTGCCAGCAGCCCACTACCCCGGACAGGGGGAATTGGGAATGAGCAGTTCTTC
TRBV2	-	-	TRBJ1-5	CASSESWGNQPQHF	TGTGCCAGCAGTGAATCTTGGGGCAATCAGCCCCAGCATTTT
TRBV10-2	-	-	TRBJ2-7	CASTPTRDGTYEQYF	TGCGCCAGCACCCCGACCCGGGACGGGACCTACGAGCAGTACTTC
TRBV18	once	-	TRBJ2-1	CASSQNRDIYNEQFF	TGTGCCAGCTCACAAAACAGGGACATCTACAATGAGCAGTTCTTC
TRBV6-4	-	-	TRBJ2-3	CASSDGGADTDTQYF	TGTGCCAGCAGTGACGGGGGGGCCGACACAGATACGCAGTATTTT
TRBV5-1	-	TRBD2	TRBJ2-7	CASSLFTGLADYEQYF	TGCGCCAGCAGCTTGTTTACGGGACTAGCGGACTACGAGCAGTACTTC
TRBV4-3	-	-	TRBJ2-7	CASSQASSSYEQYF	TGCGCCAGCAGCCAAGCGAGTTCGTCCTACGAGCAGTACTTC
TRBV11-2	-	TRBD1	TRBJ2-1	CASSLYQGANEQFF	TGTGCCAGCAGCTTATACCAGGGGGCCAATGAGCAGTTCTTC
TRBV19	-	TRBD1	TRBJ1-2	CASTTGVYGYTF	TGTGCCAGTACCACAGGGGTTTATGGCTACACCTTC
TRBV4-2	-	-	TRBJ1-3	CASSQGGGVYGNTIYF	TGTGCCAGCAGCCAAGGGGGGGGAGTGTACGGAAACACCATATATTTT
TRBV6-5	-	-	TRBJ2-7	CASSYSIGADFYEQYF	TGTGCCAGCAGTTACTCGATCGGTGCTGATTTCTACGAGCAGTACTTC
TRBV9	-	TRBD1	TRBJ2-1	CASSEETGSFHEQFF	TGTGCCAGCAGCGAAGAGACAGGGTCGTTCCATGAGCAGTTCTTC
TRBV27	-	-	TRBJ2-7	CASTIFGAGQNYEQYF	TGTGCCAGCACCATCTTCGGCGCGGGACAGAACTACGAGCAGTACTTC
TRBV28	-	-	TRBJ2-7	CASSPRTKYEQYF	TGTGCCAGCAGTCCCCGGACGAAGTACGAGCAGTACTTC
TRBV29-1	-	-	TRBJ1-4	CSVWQRGTGTNEKLFF	TGCAGCGTGTGGCAGCGTGGGACGGGAACTAATGAAAAACTGTTTTTT
TRBV11-3	-	-	TRBJ2-2	CASSLRGGHTGELFF	TGTGCCAGCAGCTTAAGAGGTGGTCACACCGGGGAGCTGTTTTTT
TRBV7-8	-	TRBD2	TRBJ2-1	CASSLGLAGGSSYNEQFF	TGTGCCAGCAGCTTAGGGTTAGCGGGAGGGAGCTCCTACAATGAGCAGTTCTTC
TRBV5-4	-	-	TRBJ2-7	CASSLGEYEQYF	TGTGCCAGCAGCTTGGGGGAATACGAGCAGTACTTC
TRBV15	-	TRBD1	TRBJ2-3	CATSRDSYFTDTQYF	TGTGCCACCAGCCGGGACAGTTATTTCACAGATACGCAGTATTTT
TRBV15	-	-	TRBJ2-7	CATSRPTRLAGEQYF	TGTGCCACCAGCAGACCTACACGTCTGGCGGGAGAGCAGTACTTC
TRBV28	once	-	TRBJ1-1	CASSKLRGWNTEAFF	TGTGCCAGCAGTAAACTAAGGGGTTGGAACACTGAAGCTTTCTTT
TRBV28	-	TRBD1	TRBJ2-1	CASSFRTGPDNEQFF	TGTGCCAGCAGTTTCCGGACAGGGCCCGACAATGAGCAGTTCTTC
TRBV28	-	TRBD2	TRBJ2-1	CASSAPWRESHNEQFF	TGTGCCAGCAGTGCCCCCTGGCGGGAGAGTCACAATGAGCAGTTCTTC
TRBV27	-	TRBD2	TRBJ2-1	CASSLAGNEQFF	TGTGCCAGCAGTCTAGCGGGCAATGAGCAGTTCTTC
TRBV7-3	-	-	TRBJ2-2	CASSSRQTNTGELFF	TGTGCCAGCAGCTCTCGACAGACGAACACCGGGGAGCTGTTTTTT
TRBV28	-	-	TRBJ2-3	CASRARQGGLPRADTQYF	TGTGCCAGCAGAGCGCGACAGGGAGGATTGCCAAGGGCAGATACGCAGTATTTT
TRBV11-2	once	-	TRBJ2-7	CASSLAPYEQYF	TGTGCCAGCAGCTTAGCGCCCTACGAGCAGTACTTC
TRBV13	-	-	TRBJ2-7	CASSLGYRTPYEQYF	TGTGCCAGCAGCTTAGGATATAGGACCCCGTACGAGCAGTACTTC
TRBV6-1	-	-	TRBJ2-2	CVTATNTGELFF	TGTGTTACAGCCACGAACACCGGGGAGCTGTTTTTT
TRBV29-1	few	-	TRBJ1-1	CSGWPDRQNTEAFF	TGCAGCGGGTGGCCAGACAGACAGAACACTGAAGCTTTCTTT
TRBV28	once	-	TRBJ1-5	CASSYGVTGNQPQHF	TGTGCCAGCAGTTATGGGGTGACTGGCAATCAGCCCCAGCATTTT
TRBV6-5	-	-	TRBJ1-1	CASSYWGGEAFF	TGTGCCAGCAGTTATTGGGGTGGTGAAGCTTTCTTT
TRBV2	-	TRBD1	TRBJ2-7	CASKEGQPNSYEQYF	TGTGCCAGCAAAGAGGGACAGCCAAACTCCTACGAGCAGTACTTC